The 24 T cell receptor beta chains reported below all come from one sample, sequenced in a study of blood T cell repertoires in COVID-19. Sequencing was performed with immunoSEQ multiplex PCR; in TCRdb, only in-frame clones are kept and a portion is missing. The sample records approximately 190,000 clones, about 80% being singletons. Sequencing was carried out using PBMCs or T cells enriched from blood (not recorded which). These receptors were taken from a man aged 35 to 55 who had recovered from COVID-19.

The CDR3 is CASSFLQGPYEQYF. The CDR3, as DNA: TGTGCCAGCAGTTTCCTGCAGGGTCCCTACGAGCAGTACTTC. The chain recombines TRBV27 with TRBJ2-7; TRBD1 might be the D (5 bases). V was trimmed by 3 bases and J by 2 bases, leaving 11 bases between them. Germline CDR1 is MNHEY and CDR2 is SMNVEV (reference sequence). The length of the CDR3 is 14 residues.

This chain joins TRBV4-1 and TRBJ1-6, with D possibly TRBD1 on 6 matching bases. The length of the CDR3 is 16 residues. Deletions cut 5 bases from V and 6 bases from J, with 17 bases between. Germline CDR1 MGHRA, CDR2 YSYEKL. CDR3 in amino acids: CASSSVLGGLNSPLHF. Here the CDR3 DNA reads TGCGCCAGCAGCTCCGTTTTGGGGGGGCTTAATTCACCCCTCCACTTT.

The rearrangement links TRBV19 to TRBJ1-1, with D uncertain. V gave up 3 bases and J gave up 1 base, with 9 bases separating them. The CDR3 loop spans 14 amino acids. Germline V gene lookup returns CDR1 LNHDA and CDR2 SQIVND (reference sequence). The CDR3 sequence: CASSMVQTNTEAFF. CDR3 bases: TGTGCCAGTAGTATGGTACAGACGAACACTGAAGCTTTCTTT.

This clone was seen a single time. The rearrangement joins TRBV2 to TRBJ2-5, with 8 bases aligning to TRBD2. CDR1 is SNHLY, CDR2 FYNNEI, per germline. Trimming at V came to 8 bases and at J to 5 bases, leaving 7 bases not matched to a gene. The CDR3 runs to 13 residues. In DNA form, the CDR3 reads TGTGCCAGCGGAAATGAGCGGGGGGAGACCCAGTACTTC. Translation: CASGNERGETQYF.

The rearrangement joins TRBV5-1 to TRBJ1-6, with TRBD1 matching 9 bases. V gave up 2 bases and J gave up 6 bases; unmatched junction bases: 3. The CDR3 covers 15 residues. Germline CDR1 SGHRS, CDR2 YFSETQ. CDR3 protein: CASSFTGQGNSPLHF. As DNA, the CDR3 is TGCGCCAGCAGCTTTACGGGACAGGGTAATTCACCCCTCCACTTT.

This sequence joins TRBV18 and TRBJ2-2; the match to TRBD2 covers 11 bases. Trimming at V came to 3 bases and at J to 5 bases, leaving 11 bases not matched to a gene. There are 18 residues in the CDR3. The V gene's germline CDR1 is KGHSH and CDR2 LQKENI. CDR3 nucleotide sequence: TGTGCCAGCTCACCCTCCGGGCTAGCGGGGGGCCGTACCGGGGAGCTGTTTTTT. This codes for CASSPSGLAGGRTGELFF.

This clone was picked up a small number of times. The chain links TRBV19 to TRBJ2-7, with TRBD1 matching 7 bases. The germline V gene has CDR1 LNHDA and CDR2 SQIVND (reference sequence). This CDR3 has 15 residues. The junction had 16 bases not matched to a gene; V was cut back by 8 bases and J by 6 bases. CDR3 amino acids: CASHSVAGGRSEQYF. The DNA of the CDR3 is TGTGCCAGTCACTCTGTGGCAGGGGGAAGGAGCGAGCAGTACTTC.

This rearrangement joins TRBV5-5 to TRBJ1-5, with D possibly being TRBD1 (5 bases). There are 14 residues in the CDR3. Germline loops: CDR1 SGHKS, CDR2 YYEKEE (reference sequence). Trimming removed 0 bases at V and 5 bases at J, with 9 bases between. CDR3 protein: CASSLAGVDQPQHF. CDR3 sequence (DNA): TGTGCCAGCAGCTTGGCGGGGGTAGATCAGCCCCAGCATTTT.

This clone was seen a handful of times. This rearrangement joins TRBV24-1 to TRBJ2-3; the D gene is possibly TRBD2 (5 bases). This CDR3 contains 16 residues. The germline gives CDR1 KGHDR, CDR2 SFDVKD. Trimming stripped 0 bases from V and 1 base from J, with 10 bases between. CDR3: CATSDLSFGGTDTQYF. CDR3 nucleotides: TGTGCCACCAGTGATTTGAGTTTCGGGGGCACAGATACGCAGTATTTT.

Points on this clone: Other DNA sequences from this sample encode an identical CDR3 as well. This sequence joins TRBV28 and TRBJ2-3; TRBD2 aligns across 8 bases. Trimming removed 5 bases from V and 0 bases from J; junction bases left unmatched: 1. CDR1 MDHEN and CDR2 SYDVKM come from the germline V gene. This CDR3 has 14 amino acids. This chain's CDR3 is CASSRGGSTDTQYF. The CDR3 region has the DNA TGTGCCAGCAGTCGGGGGGGGAGCACAGATACGCAGTATTTT.

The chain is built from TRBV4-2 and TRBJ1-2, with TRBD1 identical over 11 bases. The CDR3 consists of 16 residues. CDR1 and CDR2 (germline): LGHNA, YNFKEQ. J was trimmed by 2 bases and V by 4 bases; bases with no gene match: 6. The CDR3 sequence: CASSPLGQGANYGYTF. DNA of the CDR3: TGTGCCAGCAGCCCGCTTGGACAGGGGGCAAACTATGGCTACACCTTC.

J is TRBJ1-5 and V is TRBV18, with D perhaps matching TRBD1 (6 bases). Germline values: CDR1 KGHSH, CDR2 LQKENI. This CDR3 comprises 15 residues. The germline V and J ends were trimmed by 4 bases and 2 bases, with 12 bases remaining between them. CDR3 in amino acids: CASSLPGGGNQPQHF. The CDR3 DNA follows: TGTGCCAGCTCACTCCCGGGGGGCGGCAATCAGCCCCAGCATTTT.

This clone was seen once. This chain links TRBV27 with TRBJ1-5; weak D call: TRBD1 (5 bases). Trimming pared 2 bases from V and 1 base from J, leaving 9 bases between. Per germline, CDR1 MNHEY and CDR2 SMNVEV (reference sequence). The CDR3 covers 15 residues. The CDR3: CASSLRGQSNQPQHF. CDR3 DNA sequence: TGTGCCAGCAGTTTAAGGGGCCAAAGCAATCAGCCCCAGCATTTT.

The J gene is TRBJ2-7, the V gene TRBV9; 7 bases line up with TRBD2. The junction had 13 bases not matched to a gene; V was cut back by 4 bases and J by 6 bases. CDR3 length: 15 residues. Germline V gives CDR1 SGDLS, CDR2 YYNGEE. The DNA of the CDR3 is TGTGCCAGCAGCCCTGGGGGAGCGGGGCTCGGCGAGCAGTACTTC. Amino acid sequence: CASSPGGAGLGEQYF.

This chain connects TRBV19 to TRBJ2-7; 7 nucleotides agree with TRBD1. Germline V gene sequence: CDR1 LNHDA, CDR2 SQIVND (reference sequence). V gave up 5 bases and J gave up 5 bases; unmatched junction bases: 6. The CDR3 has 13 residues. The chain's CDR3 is CASSGRQGDEQYF. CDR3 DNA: TGTGCCAGTAGTGGCAGACAGGGCGACGAGCAGTACTTC.

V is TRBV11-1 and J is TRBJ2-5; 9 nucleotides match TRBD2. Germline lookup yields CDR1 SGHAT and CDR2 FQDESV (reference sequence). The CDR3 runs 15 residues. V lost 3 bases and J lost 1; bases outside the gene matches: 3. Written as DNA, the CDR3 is TGTGCCAGCAGCTTTTCTAGCGGGGTCCAAGAGACCCAGTACTTC. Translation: CASSFSSGVQETQYF. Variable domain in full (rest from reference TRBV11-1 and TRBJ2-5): EAEVAQSPRYKITEKSQAVAFWCDPISGHATLYWYRQILGQGPELLVQFQDESVVDDSQLPKDRFSAERLKGVDSTLKIQPAELGDSAMYLCASSFSSGVQETQYFGPGTRLLVL.

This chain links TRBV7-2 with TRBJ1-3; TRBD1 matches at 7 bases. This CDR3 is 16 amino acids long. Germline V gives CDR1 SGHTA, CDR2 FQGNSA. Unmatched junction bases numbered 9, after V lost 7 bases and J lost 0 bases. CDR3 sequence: CASNREGAGSGNTIYF. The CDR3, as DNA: TGTGCCAGCAACCGGGAGGGGGCCGGCTCTGGAAACACCATATATTTT.

CDR3 protein: CASSLDSSGVVNIQYF. As DNA, the CDR3 is TGTGCCAGCAGCTTAGATTCTAGCGGGGTGGTGAACATTCAGTACTTC. The chain recombines TRBV7-9 with TRBJ2-4, with TRBD2 matching 9 bases. V shed 1 base and J 7 bases; nucleotides not matched to a gene: 8. This CDR3 region has 16 residues. Germline V gene data show CDR1 as SEHNR and CDR2 as FQNEAQ (reference sequence).

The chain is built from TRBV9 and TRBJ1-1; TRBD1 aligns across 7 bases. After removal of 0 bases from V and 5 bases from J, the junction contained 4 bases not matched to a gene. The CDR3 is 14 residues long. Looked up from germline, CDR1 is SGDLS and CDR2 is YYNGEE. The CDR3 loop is CASSVGGGRTEAFF. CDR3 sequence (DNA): TGTGCCAGCAGCGTAGGAGGGGGCCGAACTGAAGCTTTCTTT.

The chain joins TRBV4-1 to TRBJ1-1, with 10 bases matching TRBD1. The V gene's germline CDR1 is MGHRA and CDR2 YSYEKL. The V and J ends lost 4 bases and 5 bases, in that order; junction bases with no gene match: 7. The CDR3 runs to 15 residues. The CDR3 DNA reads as TGCGCCAGCAGCCTCCGGGACAGGGGAAGGACTGAAGCTTTCTTT. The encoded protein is CASSLRDRGRTEAFF.

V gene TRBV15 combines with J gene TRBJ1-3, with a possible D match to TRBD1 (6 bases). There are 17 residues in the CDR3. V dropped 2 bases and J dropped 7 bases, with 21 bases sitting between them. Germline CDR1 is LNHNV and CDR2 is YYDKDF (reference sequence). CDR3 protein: CATSRTGGSPIGNTIYF. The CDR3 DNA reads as TGTGCCACCAGCAGAACGGGGGGCAGCCCGATTGGCAACACCATATATTTT.

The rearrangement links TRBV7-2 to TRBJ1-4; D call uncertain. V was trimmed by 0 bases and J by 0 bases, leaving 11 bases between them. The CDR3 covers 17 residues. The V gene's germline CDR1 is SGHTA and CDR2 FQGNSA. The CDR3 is CASSLAPSSTTNEKLFF. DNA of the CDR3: TGTGCCAGCAGCTTAGCCCCTTCCAGTACAACTAATGAAAAACTGTTTTTT.

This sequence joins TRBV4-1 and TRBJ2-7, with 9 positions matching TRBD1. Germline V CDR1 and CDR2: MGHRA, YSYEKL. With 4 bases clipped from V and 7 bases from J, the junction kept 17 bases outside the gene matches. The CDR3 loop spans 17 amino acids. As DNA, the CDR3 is TGCGCCAGCAGCCTATCGACGGTTGGGACAGGGCTCTCGGAGCAGTACTTC. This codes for CASSLSTVGTGLSEQYF.

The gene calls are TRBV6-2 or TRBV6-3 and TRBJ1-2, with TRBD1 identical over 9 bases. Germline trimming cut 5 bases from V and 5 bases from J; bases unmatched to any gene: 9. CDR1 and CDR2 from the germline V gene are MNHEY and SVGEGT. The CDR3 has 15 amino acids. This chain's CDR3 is CASSEGQGAYYGYTF. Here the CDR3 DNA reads TGTGCCAGCAGTGAGGGACAGGGAGCATATTATGGCTACACCTTC.